The 32 T cell receptor beta chains listed next were all sequenced from one sample in a study of control samples from healthy donors and cancer patients (TCRdb year 2020). Library preparation was by the immunoSEQ multiplex PCR assay. The table comes from immuneACCESS by way of TCRdb, which keeps in-frame sequences with V and J called. Part of the clones is missing from these tables; in studies checked, under half for an unresolved V gene and the rest for unknown reasons. The sample table lists about 85,000 clones, about nine tenths of them with a count of one. The leading ten clones occupy about 4% of the sample. Source material: blood. The receptors originated from a woman aged 18 to 35 in good health.

V gene TRBV2 combines with J gene TRBJ2-7; 7 bases match TRBD1. V lost 6 bases and J lost 1; bases outside the gene matches: 9. The CDR3 loop spans 15 amino acids. Germline lookup yields CDR1 SNHLY and CDR2 FYNNEI. CDR3 coding DNA: TGTGCCAGCAGACCCAGGGACAGCGATTCCTACGAGCAGTACTTC. This translates into CASRPRDSDSYEQYF.

The J gene is TRBJ2-2, the V gene TRBV6-6; tentatively, D is TRBD1 (5 bases). V lost 8 bases to trimming and J lost 1 base, with 17 bases between them. Germline CDR1 and CDR2: MNHNY and SVGAGI (reference sequence). The CDR3 covers 16 residues. The CDR3 loop is CASVQQANMNTGELFF. CDR3 nucleotide sequence: TGTGCCAGCGTGCAACAGGCGAACATGAACACCGGGGAGCTGTTTTTT.

This chain joins TRBV5-4 and TRBJ2-5, with D perhaps matching TRBD2 (7 bases). Trimming removed 5 bases from V and 5 bases from J, with 16 bases in between. The CDR3 contains 14 residues. Germline loops: CDR1 SGHNT, CDR2 YYREEE (reference sequence). The DNA for the CDR3 is TGTGCCAGCAGGCCCCGGGGGGCGGGTGAGACCCAGTACTTC. Protein sequence: CASRPRGAGETQYF.

The chain joins TRBV24-1 to TRBJ1-1, with 7 bases aligning to TRBD1. In germline, CDR1 is KGHDR, CDR2 SFDVKD. This CDR3 has 16 residues. V shed 3 bases and J 7 bases; nucleotides not matched to a gene: 13. This CDR3 reads CATSDRRQGVYGEAFF. CDR3 bases: TGTGCCACCAGTGATCGTCGACAGGGAGTCTACGGTGAAGCTTTCTTT.

This clone has only a few counts. V gene TRBV5-6 combines with J gene TRBJ2-7; D is unclear. V dropped 0 bases and J dropped 5 bases, with 15 bases sitting between them. CDR1 and CDR2 (germline): SGHDT, YYEEEE. The CDR3 is made up of 15 amino acids. CDR3 nucleotide sequence: TGTGCCAGCAGCTTGGAAGGTCCGCGCACCAACGAGCAGTACTTC. Its translation: CASSLEGPRTNEQYF.

This sequence joins TRBV3-1 (or the pseudogene TRBV3-2) and TRBJ2-3; no definite D call. The germline CDR1 and CDR2 sequences are LGHDT and YNNKEL (reference sequence). The CDR3 consists of 16 residues. The germline V and J ends were trimmed by 1 base and 2 bases, with 13 bases remaining between them. CDR3: CASSQGRMSITDTQYF. The CDR3 nucleotides are TGTGCCAGCAGCCAAGGGCGGATGAGCATCACAGATACGCAGTATTTT.

The rearrangement links TRBV27 to TRBJ2-7; 12 bases are shared with TRBD2. CDR3 length: 15 amino acids. With V trimmed by 4 bases and J by 4 bases, 5 bases remained unmatched. Per the germline V gene, CDR1 is MNHEY and CDR2 is SMNVEV (reference sequence). The DNA for the CDR3 is TGTGCCAGCAGTTATCGACTAGCGGGGGAATACGAGCAGTACTTC. Translation gives CASSYRLAGEYEQYF.

This chain connects TRBV6-6 to TRBJ2-2; D is ambiguous. The V end was cut by 7 bases, the J end by 3 bases, with 18 bases between. The CDR3 loop spans 16 amino acids. Looked up from germline, CDR1 is MNHNY and CDR2 is SVGAGI (reference sequence). CDR3 coding DNA: TGTGCCAGCACCGAATTCAAGGGCCCGGACACCGGGGAGCTGTTTTTT. Protein: CASTEFKGPDTGELFF.

As concerns this clone: A junction boundary mismatches the germline segment, possibly from a read error. V and J are TRBV25-1 and TRBJ1-2, with 12 bases aligning to TRBD1. The CDR3 is 17 amino acids. Germline V gene lookup returns CDR1 MGHDK and CDR2 SYGVNS. CDR3 loop: CASSASSGTGGHYGHTF. The DNA of the CDR3 is TGTGCCAGCAGTGCCTCCTCCGGGACAGGGGGCCACTATGGCCACACCTTC.

The chain recombines TRBV5-6 with TRBJ2-7; D tentatively reads TRBD1 or TRBD2 (5 bases each). V was cut by 0 bases and J by 0 bases, with 10 bases left in between. The germline V gene has CDR1 SGHDT and CDR2 YYEEEE. The CDR3 extends over 15 amino acids. CDR3 in amino acids: CASSLEPGSSYEQYF. For the CDR3, the DNA is TGTGCCAGCAGCTTGGAGCCAGGGAGCTCCTACGAGCAGTACTTC.

V gene TRBV6-5 combines with J gene TRBJ1-1, with a possible D match to TRBD1 (5 bases). The germline CDR1 and CDR2 sequences are MNHEY and SVGAGI. CDR3 length: 13 amino acids. V was shortened by 8 bases and J by 4 bases, with 14 bases between the two germline ends. Here the CDR3 reads CASGGGAGTEAFF. CDR3 in DNA: TGTGCCAGCGGCGGCGGGGCGGGCACTGAAGCTTTCTTT.

The gene calls are TRBV3-1 (or the pseudogene TRBV3-2) and TRBJ2-1, with TRBD2 as a possible D gene (6 bases). The ends were cut back, 7 bases at V and 9 bases at J, with 19 bases in the middle. Germline CDR1 LGHDT, CDR2 YNNKEL (reference sequence). The CDR3 loop spans 14 amino acids. This CDR3 reads CASKGPGGGSEQFF. In DNA, the CDR3 is TGTGCCAGCAAAGGGCCCGGGGGTGGGAGTGAGCAGTTCTTC.

The sample holds many counts of this clone. The chain employs TRBV11-1 and TRBJ2-3; 11 positions agree with TRBD2. Trimming removed 4 bases from V and 0 bases from J; junction bases left unmatched: 3. The germline V gene has CDR1 SGHAT and CDR2 FQDESV (reference sequence). The CDR3 runs 16 residues. CDR3 nucleotides: TGTGCCAGCAGCTCGACTAGCGGGGAAAGCACAGATACGCAGTATTTT. This encodes CASSSTSGESTDTQYF.

The chain joins TRBV5-6 to TRBJ1-2; 9 bases are shared with TRBD1. CDR3 length equals 18 residues. CDR1 and CDR2 (germline): SGHDT, YYEEEE. V trimming: 4 bases; J trimming: 8 bases; junction bases outside the gene matches: 21. CDR3 bases: TGTGCCAGCAGCCGTAAGGGGTCGGGGACAGGGTATCGACGGGGCTACACCTTC. Translating it yields CASSRKGSGTGYRRGYTF.

The chain links TRBV27 to TRBJ1-2, with D possibly TRBD1 on 5 matching bases. CDR1 and CDR2 (germline): MNHEY, SMNVEV (reference sequence). The CDR3 is made up of 11 amino acids. The V and J ends lost 8 bases and 5 bases respectively, with 9 bases between them. The CDR3 spells CASRGGYGYTF. CDR3 DNA sequence: TGTGCCAGCCGGGGGGGATATGGCTACACCTTC.

This chain uses TRBV5-5 with TRBJ1-2; 9 bases match TRBD1. The germline V gene has CDR1 SGHKS and CDR2 YYEKEE (reference sequence). J lost 3 bases, V lost 0 bases, and 3 bases had no gene match. The length of the CDR3 is 15 residues. Here the CDR3 reads CASSLVGQGDYGYTF. The CDR3 coding sequence is TGTGCCAGCAGCTTGGTGGGACAGGGAGACTATGGCTACACCTTC.

Written as DNA, the CDR3 is TGTGCCACCAGCAGGGACTACTACAATGAGCAGTTCTTC. Translating gives CATSRDYYNEQFF. The genes are TRBV15 and TRBJ2-1; tentatively, D is TRBD2 (6 bases). Per the germline V gene, CDR1 is LNHNV and CDR2 is YYDKDF (reference sequence). The CDR3 length is 13 residues. With 3 bases removed from V and 3 bases from J, the gap between germline ends came to 6 bases.

This chain joins TRBV6-5 and TRBJ2-5; D unclear. Trimming cost V 4 bases and J 0 bases, with 9 bases left between them. CDR1 and CDR2 (germline): MNHEY, SVGAGI. The CDR3 is made up of 14 amino acids. CDR3 DNA: TGTGCCAGCAGTTCCCCAAGGGACCAAGAGACCCAGTACTTC. Its translation is CASSSPRDQETQYF.

The CDR3 DNA reads TGTGCCAGCAGTAGACTAGTTAGTAACCAAGAGACCCAGTACTTC. Protein product: CASSRLVSNQETQYF. The J gene is TRBJ2-5, the V gene TRBV6-2 or TRBV6-3, with D possibly TRBD2 on 6 matching bases. Germline V gives CDR1 MNHEY, CDR2 SVGEGT. The CDR3 is made up of 15 amino acids. V was clipped by 5 bases and J by 0 bases, with 13 bases between them.

This chain uses TRBV10-1 with TRBJ1-2, with D possibly matching TRBD1 (5 bases). Per germline, CDR1 WNHNN and CDR2 SYGVQD (reference sequence). This CDR3 has 14 residues. The V gene lost 2 bases and the J gene lost 2 bases, with 9 bases spanning the gap. The CDR3 loop reads CASSEQTVNYGYTF. DNA of the CDR3: TGCGCCAGCAGTGAGCAGACAGTCAACTATGGCTACACCTTC.

This chain joins TRBV19 and TRBJ1-2; D ambiguous. Trimming left V 5 bases short and J 1 base short, with 11 bases between. Germline V gene data show CDR1 as LNHDA and CDR2 as SQIVND (reference sequence). The CDR3 consists of 14 residues. For the CDR3, the DNA is TGTGCCAGTAGTCCCGGGCCCAATAACTATGGCTACACCTTC. Translated, it gives CASSPGPNNYGYTF.

V gene TRBV21-1 combines with J gene TRBJ2-2; whether TRBD1, the table's D call, matches the DNA was not checked. TRBV21-1 is termed a pseudogene. This CDR3 spans 20 amino acids. For the CDR3, the DNA is TGTGCCAGCAGCAAAGTGCAACAGGGCGCGCCCAGGGGGAACACCGGGGAGCTGTTTTTT. The encoded protein is CASSKVQQGAPRGNTGELFF.

The rearrangement uses TRBV18 and TRBJ2-2; unclear D gene. CDR1 is KGHSH and CDR2 is LQKENI in the germline V gene. This CDR3 has 16 amino acids. Trimming removed 4 bases from V and 1 base from J, with 13 bases in between. Written as DNA, the CDR3 is TGTGCCAGCTCACTTGTCTCAACCAAGAACACCGGGGAGCTGTTTTTT. As protein: CASSLVSTKNTGELFF.

The J gene is TRBJ2-7, the V gene TRBV3-1 (or the pseudogene TRBV3-2); TRBD1 agrees at 8 bases. In germline, CDR1 is LGHDT, CDR2 YNNKEL (reference sequence). Germline trimming cut 5 bases from V and 3 bases from J; bases unmatched to any gene: 3. This CDR3 comprises 13 residues. CDR3 in DNA: TGTGCCAGCAGCTCAGGGACAGGCTACGAGCAGTACTTC. Protein product: CASSSGTGYEQYF.

The chain recombines TRBV5-1 with TRBJ1-3, with D possibly matching TRBD1 (6 bases). This CDR3 is built from 15 residues. The germline V gene has CDR1 SGHRS and CDR2 YFSETQ. The V gene lost 0 bases and the J gene lost 7 bases, with 14 bases spanning the gap. CDR3 region: CASSLGSAGANTIYF. DNA for the CDR3: TGCGCCAGCAGCTTGGGGTCGGCAGGGGCGAACACCATATATTTT.

The chain links TRBV11-3 to TRBJ1-1; D uncertain. CDR1 and CDR2 from the germline V gene are SGHNT and YENEEA. V was shortened by 2 bases and J by 5 bases, with 9 bases between the two germline ends. The CDR3 covers 13 residues. CDR3 in amino acids: CASSLMVGTEAFF. CDR3 in DNA: TGTGCCAGCAGCTTAATGGTGGGAACTGAAGCTTTCTTT.

This sequence joins TRBV27 and TRBJ1-5; D is ambiguous. The germline V gene has CDR1 MNHEY and CDR2 SMNVEV (reference sequence). The CDR3 consists of 15 residues. V lost 7 bases and J lost 2, with 15 bases in between. CDR3 sequence reads: CASTNDTAGNQPQHF. DNA for the CDR3: TGTGCCAGCACTAATGACACGGCGGGCAATCAGCCCCAGCATTTT.

The chain uses TRBV18 and TRBJ1-5; weak D call: TRBD1 (6 bases). V was clipped by 3 bases and J by 7 bases, with 13 bases between them. In germline, CDR1 is KGHSH, CDR2 LQKENI. CDR3 length: 14 residues. In nucleotides, the CDR3 is TGTGCCAGCTCACCGGGGGGGGCATCACAGCCCCAGCATTTT. Amino acid sequence: CASSPGGASQPQHF.

DNA of the CDR3: TGTGCCAGCAGCGTTACTGGGGGAAATCAGCCCCAGCATTTT. Translated, it gives CASSVTGGNQPQHF. This chain joins TRBV5-5 and TRBJ1-5, with a possible D match to TRBD1 (5 bases). The CDR3 has 14 amino acids. CDR1 and CDR2 (germline): SGHKS, YYEKEE (reference sequence). V gave up 4 bases and J gave up 4 bases, with 12 bases separating them.

The chain has TRBV5-4 and TRBJ1-1, with D possibly being TRBD1 (5 bases). The CDR3 has 15 residues. Trimming cost V 4 bases and J 4 bases, with 17 bases left between them. CDR1 is SGHNT, CDR2 YYREEE, per germline (reference sequence). The CDR3 region has the DNA TGTGCCAGCAGCCCCAACGGCCCGGGGACCACTGAAGCTTTCTTT. This sequence encodes CASSPNGPGTTEAFF.

The chain links TRBV7-9 to TRBJ1-1; no clear D gene. Germline assignment: CDR1 SEHNR and CDR2 FQNEAQ (reference sequence). Between the trimmed V and J ends, which lost 1 base and 5 bases, there was a span of 17 bases. This CDR3 region has 16 residues. The CDR3 reads CASSLVRSFDRTEAFF. CDR3 sequence (DNA): TGTGCCAGCAGCTTAGTGCGGAGTTTTGATCGGACTGAAGCTTTCTTT.

The rearrangement links TRBV21-1 to TRBJ1-2; the D call in the table, TRBD1, was not verified against the DNA. TRBV21-1 is given as a pseudogene. The CDR3 has 17 amino acids. The CDR3 sequence is CASSKDNRGRVFYGYTF. The CDR3 DNA reads as TGTGCCAGCAGCAAGGACAACAGGGGGCGGGTCTTTTATGGCTACACCTTC.